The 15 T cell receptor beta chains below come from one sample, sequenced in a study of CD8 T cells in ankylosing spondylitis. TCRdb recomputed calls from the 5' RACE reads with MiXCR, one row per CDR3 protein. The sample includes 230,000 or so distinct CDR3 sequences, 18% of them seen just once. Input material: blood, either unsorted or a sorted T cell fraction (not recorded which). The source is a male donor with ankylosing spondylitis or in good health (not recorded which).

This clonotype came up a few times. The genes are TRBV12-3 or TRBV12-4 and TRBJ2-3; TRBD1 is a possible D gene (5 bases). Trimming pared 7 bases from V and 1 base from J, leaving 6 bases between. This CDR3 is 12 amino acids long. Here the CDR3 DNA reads TGTGCCAGCAAAGGGGGCACAGATACGCAGTATTTT. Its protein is CASKGGTDTQYF.

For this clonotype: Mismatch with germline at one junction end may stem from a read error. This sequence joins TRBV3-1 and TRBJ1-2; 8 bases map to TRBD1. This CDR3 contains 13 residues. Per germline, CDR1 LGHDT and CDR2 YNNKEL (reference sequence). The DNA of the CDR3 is TGTGCCAGCAGCCAAGAAGACAGGGGACCCCTTAGCTTC. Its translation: CASSQEDRGPLSF.

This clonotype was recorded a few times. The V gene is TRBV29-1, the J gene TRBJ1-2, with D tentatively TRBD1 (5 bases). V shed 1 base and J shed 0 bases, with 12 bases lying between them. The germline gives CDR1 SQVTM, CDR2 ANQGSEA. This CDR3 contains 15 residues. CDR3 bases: TGCAGCGTTGAAGCACGGGAGGGACCTAACTATGGCTACACCTTC. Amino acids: CSVEAREGPNYGYTF.

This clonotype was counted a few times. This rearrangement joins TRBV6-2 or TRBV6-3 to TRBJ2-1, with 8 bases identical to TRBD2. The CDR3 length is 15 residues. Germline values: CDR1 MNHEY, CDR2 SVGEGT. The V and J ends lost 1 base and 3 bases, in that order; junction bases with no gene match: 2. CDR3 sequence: CASSYLAGNYNEQFF. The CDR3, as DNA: TGTGCCAGCAGTTACTTAGCGGGGAACTACAATGAGCAGTTCTTC.

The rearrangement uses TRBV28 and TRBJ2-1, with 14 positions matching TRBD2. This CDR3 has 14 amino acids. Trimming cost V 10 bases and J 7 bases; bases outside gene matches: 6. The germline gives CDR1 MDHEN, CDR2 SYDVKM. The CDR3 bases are TGTGCCACCCGACTAGCGGGGGGGTTTAATGAGCAGTTCTTC. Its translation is CATRLAGGFNEQFF.

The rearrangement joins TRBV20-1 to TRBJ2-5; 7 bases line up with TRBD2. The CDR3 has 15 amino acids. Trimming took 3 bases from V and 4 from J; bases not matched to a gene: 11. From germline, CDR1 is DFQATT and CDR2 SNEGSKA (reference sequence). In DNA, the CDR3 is TGCAGTGCTAGGGTGCGGGAGAGGGCAGGAGAGACCCAGTACTTC. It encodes CSARVRERAGETQYF.

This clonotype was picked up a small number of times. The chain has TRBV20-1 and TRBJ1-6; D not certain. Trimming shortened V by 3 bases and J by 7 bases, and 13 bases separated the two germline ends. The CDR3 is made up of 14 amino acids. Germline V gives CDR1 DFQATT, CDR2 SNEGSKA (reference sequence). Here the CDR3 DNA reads TGCAGTGCTAGGATTTCTCAGGAAAATTCACCCCTCCACTTT. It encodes CSARISQENSPLHF.

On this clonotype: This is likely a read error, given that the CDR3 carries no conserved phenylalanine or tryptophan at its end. This CDR3 reads CASSPGLAGRNEQFL. The CDR3, as DNA: TGTGCCAGCAGCCCGGGACTAGCGGGGAGAAATGAGCAGTTCTTG. This chain uses TRBV7-8 with TRBJ2-1; TRBD2 agrees at 13 bases. Per the germline V gene, CDR1 is SGHVS and CDR2 is FQNEAQ. The CDR3 spans 15 residues. V shed 5 bases, J shed 7 bases, and the junction held 5 bases outside the gene matches.

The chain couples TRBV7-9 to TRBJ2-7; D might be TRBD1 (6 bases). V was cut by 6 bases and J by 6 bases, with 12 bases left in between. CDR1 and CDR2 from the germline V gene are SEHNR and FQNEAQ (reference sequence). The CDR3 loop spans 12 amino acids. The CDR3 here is CASRGAGLEQYF. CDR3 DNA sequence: TGTGCCAGCAGGGGGGCAGGGCTCGAGCAGTACTTC.

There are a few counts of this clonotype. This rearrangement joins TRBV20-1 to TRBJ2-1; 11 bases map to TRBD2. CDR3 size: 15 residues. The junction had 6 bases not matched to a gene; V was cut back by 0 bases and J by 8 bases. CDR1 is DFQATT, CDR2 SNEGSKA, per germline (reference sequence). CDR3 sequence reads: CSARELAGVTYEQFF. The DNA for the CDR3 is TGCAGTGCTAGAGAACTAGCGGGAGTGACGTATGAGCAGTTCTTC.

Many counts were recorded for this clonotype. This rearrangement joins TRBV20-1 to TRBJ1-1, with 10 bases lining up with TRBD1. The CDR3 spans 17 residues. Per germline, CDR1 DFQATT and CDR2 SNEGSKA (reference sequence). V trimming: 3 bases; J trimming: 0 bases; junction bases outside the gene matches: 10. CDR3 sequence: CSARGTGDPFLNTEAFF. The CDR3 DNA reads TGCAGTGCTAGGGGGACAGGGGACCCTTTTCTGAACACTGAAGCTTTCTTT.

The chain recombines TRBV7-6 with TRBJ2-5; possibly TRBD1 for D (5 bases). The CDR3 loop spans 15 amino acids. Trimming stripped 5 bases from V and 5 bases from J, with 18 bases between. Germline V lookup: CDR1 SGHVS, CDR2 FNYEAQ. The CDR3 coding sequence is TGTGCCAGCAGCCCGCGACAGACCGTCGAGGAGACCCAGTACTTC. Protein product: CASSPRQTVEETQYF.

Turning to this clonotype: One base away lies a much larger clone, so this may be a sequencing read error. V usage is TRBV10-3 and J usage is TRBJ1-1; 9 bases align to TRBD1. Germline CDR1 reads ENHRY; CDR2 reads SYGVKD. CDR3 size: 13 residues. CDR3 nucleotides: TGTGCCATCAGCCGGACAGGGGCCACTGAAGCTCTCTTT. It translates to CAISRTGATEALF.

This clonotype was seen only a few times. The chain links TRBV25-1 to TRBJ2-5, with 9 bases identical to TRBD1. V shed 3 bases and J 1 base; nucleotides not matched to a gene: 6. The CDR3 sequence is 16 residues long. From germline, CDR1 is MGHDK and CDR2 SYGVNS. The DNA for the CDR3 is TGTGCCAGCAGTGAGATGCGGGACAGGGTCCAAGAGACCCAGTACTTC. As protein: CASSEMRDRVQETQYF.

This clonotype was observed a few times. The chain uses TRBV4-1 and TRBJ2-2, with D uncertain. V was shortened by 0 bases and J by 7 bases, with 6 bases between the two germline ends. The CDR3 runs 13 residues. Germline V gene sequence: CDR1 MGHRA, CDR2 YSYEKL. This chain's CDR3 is CASSQDGHGELFF. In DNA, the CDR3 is TGCGCCAGCAGCCAAGATGGTCACGGGGAGCTGTTTTTT.